This entry lists 15 T cell receptor beta chains sequenced from one sample in a study of CD8+ T cells in alopecia areata. cDNA prepared by RNA extraction and subsequent reverse transcription served as the template for sequencing. Profiled with immunoSEQ multiplex PCR; TCRdb holds only in-frame clones, not every one. The sample contains 100,000 to 150,000 clones, roughly 50% of which appear only once. Sequenced sample: NKG2D-low CD8+ T cells sorted from blood. The receptors shown here come from a human donor with alopecia areata.

Note on this clone: One end of the junction does not line up with germline, which may come from a read error. The gene calls are TRBV7-2 and TRBJ2-7, with a tentative D call TRBD2 (6 bases). The CDR3 loop spans 17 amino acids. Germline CDR1 SGHTA, CDR2 FQGNSA. CDR3 region: CASSLGPIPRGTVDRHF. CDR3 coding DNA: TGTGCCAGCAGCTTAGGTCCTATCCCCCGGGGGACCGTTGACCGCCACTTC.

The chain joins TRBV29-1 to TRBJ2-7, with 11 nucleotides matching TRBD2. CDR1 and CDR2 from the germline V gene are SQVTM and ANQGSEA. After removal of 7 bases from V and 4 bases from J, the junction contained 6 bases not matched to a gene. The CDR3 has 13 amino acids. The DNA of the CDR3 is TGCAGCGCAACTAGCGGGAGTGGTTACGAGCAGTACTTC. This gives the protein CSATSGSGYEQYF.

The CDR3 DNA reads as TGCGCCAGCAGCGCTTACTCAGGGTCCGGCTACACCTTC. Protein: CASSAYSGSGYTF. V gene TRBV5-1 combines with J gene TRBJ1-2, with D possibly TRBD1 on 5 matching bases. The V end was cut by 4 bases, the J end by 8 bases, with 15 bases between. The germline CDR1 and CDR2 sequences are SGHRS and YFSETQ. The CDR3 sequence is 13 residues long.

The rearrangement uses TRBV6-5 and TRBJ1-2; D is uncertain. This CDR3 is built from 8 residues. V was pared by 8 bases and J by 14 bases, with 9 bases between. The germline CDR1 and CDR2 sequences are MNHEY and SVGAGI. CDR3 nucleotide sequence: TGTGCCAGCCTCGACCGGACCTTC. Amino acid sequence: CASLDRTF.

This clone has a handful of counts. This sequence joins TRBV29-1 and TRBJ1-1; D gene uncertain. Germline CDR1 reads SQVTM; CDR2 reads ANQGSEA. V shed 4 bases and J shed 3 bases, with 9 bases lying between them. This CDR3 has 12 residues. CDR3: CSVVDLYTEAFF. CDR3 sequence (DNA): TGCAGCGTTGTCGACCTGTACACTGAAGCTTTCTTT.

This chain links TRBV11-3 with TRBJ2-7; D is unresolved. The CDR3 length is 14 residues. V was pared by 1 base and J by 6 bases, with 13 bases between. In germline, CDR1 is SGHNT, CDR2 YENEEA. The CDR3 sequence: CASSLVGEAAEQYF. CDR3 DNA: TGTGCCAGCAGCTTAGTAGGAGAAGCAGCCGAGCAGTACTTC.

The rearrangement uses TRBV27 and TRBJ2-5; no clear D. Trimming shortened V by 5 bases and J by 4 bases, and 17 bases separated the two germline ends. There are 15 residues in the CDR3. The V gene's germline CDR1 is MNHEY and CDR2 SMNVEV (reference sequence). The CDR3 nucleotides read TGTGCCAGCAGTCCGTCGGTGGAGTTGGGAGAGACCCAGTACTTC. Translated: CASSPSVELGETQYF.

The rearrangement links TRBV30 to TRBJ1-5; D is ambiguous. Germline values: CDR1 GTSNPN, CDR2 SVGIG (reference sequence). The CDR3 is 11 residues long. Trimming took off 6 bases at V and 2 bases at J, with 5 bases between the two ends. The CDR3 nucleotides are TGTGCCTGTAAGGGCAATCAGCCCCAGCATTTT. Translation: CACKGNQPQHF.

V usage is TRBV29-1 and J usage is TRBJ2-7; tentative D call: TRBD1 (6 bases). The V and J ends lost 6 bases and 3 bases respectively, with 15 bases between them. Germline-derived CDR1 and CDR2 are SQVTM and ANQGSEA. This CDR3 has 13 amino acids. CDR3 nucleotides: TGCAGCGTAGCCACTCAGGGGAGCTACGAGCAGTACTTC. It yields the protein CSVATQGSYEQYF.

Only a few counts were recorded for this clone. The V gene is TRBV9, the J gene TRBJ2-2, with D possibly matching TRBD2 (6 bases). Germline-derived CDR1 and CDR2 are SGDLS and YYNGEE. CDR3 length: 17 amino acids. V lost 3 bases and J 1 base, leaving 16 bases between the germline ends. The CDR3 here is CASSGRSGTQNTGELFF. The CDR3 region has the DNA TGTGCCAGCAGCGGAAGGTCCGGGACTCAGAACACCGGGGAGCTGTTTTTT.

The chain is built from TRBV28 and TRBJ2-7, with TRBD2 matching over 10 bases. The germline gives CDR1 MDHEN, CDR2 SYDVKM. The CDR3 runs to 16 residues. Trimming cost V 7 bases and J 1 base; bases outside gene matches: 10. The CDR3 DNA reads TGTGCCAGCACCCCACCCTCAGCGGGAGGGTCCTACGAGCAGTACTTC. Its protein product is CASTPPSAGGSYEQYF.

About this clone itself: The final CDR3 position lacks the conserved phenylalanine or tryptophan, pointing to a likely read error. The DNA is left out, because the CDR3 cannot be placed on it with certainty; the CDR3 is given as TCRdb lists it. This chain joins TRBV23-1 and TRBJ2-4; TRBD1 reflects the table's D call only, with no check against the DNA. TRBV23-1 qualifies as an ORF whose function is uncertain. The CDR3 extends over 14 residues, inclusive of both ends. The CDR3 sequence is CASSPRPRQGVGYY.

This clone was detected only a few times. This sequence joins TRBV2 and TRBJ1-1; D perhaps matches TRBD1 (6 bases). This CDR3 contains 12 residues. Trimming took 10 bases from V and 4 from J, leaving 13 bases between them. The germline gives CDR1 SNHLY, CDR2 FYNNEI. This CDR3 reads CAIPGGATEAFF. As DNA, the CDR3 is TGTGCCATCCCGGGGGGGGCCACTGAAGCTTTCTTT.

This clone has only a few counts. The chain links TRBV29-1 to TRBJ2-1; 8 nucleotides agree with TRBD1. Germline CDR1 reads SQVTM; CDR2 reads ANQGSEA. This CDR3 has 14 residues. With 4 bases clipped from V and 8 bases from J, the junction kept 10 bases outside the gene matches. CDR3 DNA: TGCAGCGTTGCGTATCAGGGGGCTGAGGATGAGCAGTTCTTC. The encoded protein is CSVAYQGAEDEQFF.

This chain links TRBV5-4 with TRBJ1-2, with TRBD1 identical over 7 bases. This CDR3 comprises 14 residues. Germline lookup yields CDR1 SGHNT and CDR2 YYREEE (reference sequence). Germline trimming cut 0 bases from V and 2 bases from J; bases unmatched to any gene: 1. The CDR3 nucleotides are TGTGCCAGCAGCTTGGGACAGGGCAACTATGGCTACACCTTC. Its translation is CASSLGQGNYGYTF.